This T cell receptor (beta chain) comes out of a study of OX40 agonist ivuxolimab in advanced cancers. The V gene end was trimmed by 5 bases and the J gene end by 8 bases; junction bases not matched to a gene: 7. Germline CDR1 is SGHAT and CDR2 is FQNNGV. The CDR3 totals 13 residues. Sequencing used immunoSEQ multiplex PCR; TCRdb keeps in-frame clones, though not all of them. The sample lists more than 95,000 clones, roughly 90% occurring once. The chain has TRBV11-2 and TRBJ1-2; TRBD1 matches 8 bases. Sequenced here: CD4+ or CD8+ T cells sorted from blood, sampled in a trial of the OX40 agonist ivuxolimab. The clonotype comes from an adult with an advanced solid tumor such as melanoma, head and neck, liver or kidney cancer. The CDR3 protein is CASSIDRGHGYTF. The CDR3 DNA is TGTGCCAGCAGCATCGACAGGGGACACGGCTACACCTTC.